A single sample is the source of the 20 T cell receptor beta chains below, sequenced in a study of T cell responses to AZD1222 COVID-19 vaccine. Data came from immunoSEQ multiplex PCR; TCRdb stores just in-frame clones and leaves some out. In the table there are approximately 200,000 clones, 88% of which are singletons. The sample in question was peripheral blood, obtained on day 0 of AZD1222 vaccination. The receptors were sampled from an adult in good health.

This clone showed up just once. The chain couples TRBV7-3 to TRBJ2-7; weak D call: TRBD1 (5 bases). V dropped 1 base and J dropped 3 bases, with 13 bases sitting between them. The germline V gene encodes CDR1 SGHTA and CDR2 FQGTGA. The CDR3 runs to 15 residues. The CDR3: CASSLKSAGHYEQYF. In DNA form, the CDR3 reads TGTGCCAGCAGCTTAAAGAGTGCAGGGCACTACGAGCAGTACTTC.

This chain joins TRBV7-2 and TRBJ1-1; D is unclear. The germline CDR1 and CDR2 sequences are SGHTA and FQGNSA. V was cut by 2 bases and J by 3 bases, with 7 bases left in between. The CDR3 spans 13 residues. The CDR3 sequence: CASSLLQYTEAFF. CDR3 in DNA: TGTGCCAGCAGCTTATTACAGTACACTGAAGCTTTCTTT.

The chain joins TRBV10-3 to TRBJ2-5; D ambiguous. V gave up 5 bases and J gave up 7 bases, with 8 bases separating them. The CDR3 runs 11 residues. Looked up from germline, CDR1 is ENHRY and CDR2 is SYGVKD. CDR3 in amino acids: CAISLGGTQYF. The CDR3 DNA reads as TGTGCCATCAGTCTTGGTGGGACCCAGTACTTC.

In this sample, this clone turned up many times. The chain recombines TRBV20-1 with TRBJ2-7; 11 nucleotides match TRBD2. The CDR3 is made up of 17 amino acids. Germline CDR1 DFQATT, CDR2 SNEGSKA (reference sequence). V lost 3 bases, J lost 1 base, and 11 bases stayed unmatched. CDR3 coding DNA: TGCAGTGCTAGTCGGGCTAGCGGGGGGCTCGGGTCCTACGAGCAGTACTTC. Translation: CSASRASGGLGSYEQYF.

The rearrangement joins TRBV29-1 to TRBJ2-7, with D possibly TRBD2 on 6 matching bases. There are 12 residues in the CDR3. The germline V gene has CDR1 SQVTM and CDR2 ANQGSEA. V was trimmed by 5 bases and J by 0 bases, leaving 8 bases between them. The DNA of the CDR3 is TGCAGCGTTCCTAGCGACTCCTACGAGCAGTACTTC. This codes for CSVPSDSYEQYF.

The V call is TRBV19, the J call TRBJ1-5; TRBD1 agrees at 8 bases. This CDR3 is built from 15 residues. V lost 7 bases and J lost 9; bases outside the gene matches: 14. Germline CDR1 and CDR2: LNHDA and SQIVND (reference sequence). CDR3 bases: TGTGCCAGTATAGAGAGACAGGGGCAAATAGGGCCCCAGCATTTT. Encoded protein: CASIERQGQIGPQHF.

The rearrangement joins TRBV5-6 to TRBJ2-7; no reliable D call. CDR3 size: 11 residues. Germline lookup yields CDR1 SGHDT and CDR2 YYEEEE. V shed 2 bases and J shed 6 bases, with 6 bases lying between them. CDR3 amino acids: CASSLIGEQYF. Written as DNA, the CDR3 is TGTGCCAGCAGCTTAATCGGCGAGCAGTACTTC.

The gene calls are TRBV19 and TRBJ2-1; TRBD2 matches 11 bases. The CDR3 spans 15 residues. CDR1 and CDR2 (germline): LNHDA, SQIVND (reference sequence). The V segment lost 8 bases and the J segment 6 bases; nucleotides outside the gene matches: 9. CDR3 region: CASRSLAGGRNEQFF. The CDR3, as DNA: TGTGCCAGTCGATCCCTAGCGGGGGGCCGCAATGAGCAGTTCTTC.

This clone was observed a single time. The chain couples TRBV27 to TRBJ2-1; 12 positions agree with TRBD2. From germline, CDR1 is MNHEY and CDR2 SMNVEV (reference sequence). CDR3 length equals 15 residues. V lost 6 bases to trimming and J lost 7 bases; unmatched junction nucleotides: 7. CDR3 loop: CASRTLAGGQNEQFF. The DNA of the CDR3 is TGTGCCAGCAGAACCCTAGCGGGGGGGCAAAATGAGCAGTTCTTC.

This sequence joins TRBV28 and TRBJ1-2, with unresolved D. The CDR3 sequence is 16 residues long. Looked up from germline, CDR1 is MDHEN and CDR2 is SYDVKM. V was cut by 3 bases and J by 5 bases, with 19 bases left in between. The CDR3 DNA reads TGTGCCAGCAGTTTGGCCACGATCTCGGCTAGATATGGCTACACCTTC. Protein product: CASSLATISARYGYTF.

The J gene is TRBJ1-2, the V gene TRBV7-9; D gene uncertain. Between the trimmed V and J ends, which lost 3 bases and 6 bases, there was a span of 8 bases. This CDR3 is 12 amino acids long. The germline CDR1 and CDR2 sequences are SEHNR and FQNEAQ (reference sequence). The CDR3 sequence: CASSLGGDGYTF. The CDR3 nucleotides are TGTGCCAGCAGCTTGGGTGGGGATGGCTACACCTTC.

This clone was seen more than once but under ten times. The rearrangement joins TRBV7-2 to TRBJ1-1; D remains ambiguous. Trimming shortened V by 1 base and J by 0 bases, and 6 bases separated the two germline ends. The CDR3 is made up of 14 amino acids. Germline CDR1 is SGHTA and CDR2 is FQGNSA. CDR3 nucleotide sequence: TGTGCCAGCAGCTTAGGAGGGCTGAACACTGAAGCTTTCTTT. Translating gives CASSLGGLNTEAFF.

The V and J genes are TRBV7-9 and TRBJ1-3, with no clear D. The CDR3 sequence is 14 residues long. The V gene lost 3 bases and the J gene lost 4 bases, with 10 bases spanning the gap. Germline V CDR1 and CDR2: SEHNR, FQNEAQ (reference sequence). CDR3 residues: CASSFFLAGNTIYF. For the CDR3, the DNA is TGTGCCAGCAGCTTTTTTCTGGCGGGAAACACCATATATTTT.

This chain links TRBV12-3 or TRBV12-4 with TRBJ2-1; D gene uncertain. V dropped 1 base and J dropped 7 bases, with 5 bases sitting between them. CDR3 length equals 12 residues. The CDR3 is CASSLGVNEQFF. CDR3 nucleotide sequence: TGTGCCAGCAGTTTAGGGGTGAATGAGCAGTTCTTC.

The chain employs TRBV5-1 and TRBJ2-2; D perhaps matches TRBD2 (6 bases). V lost 6 bases and J lost 8, with 14 bases in between. Germline V gives CDR1 SGHRS, CDR2 YFSETQ. The CDR3 contains 13 residues. This chain's CDR3 is CASTPEGPGELFF. CDR3 nucleotides: TGCGCCAGCACCCCGGAGGGTCCGGGGGAGCTGTTTTTT.

J is TRBJ2-7 and V is TRBV4-1; D is perhaps TRBD1 (6 bases). The length of the CDR3 is 16 residues. The germline CDR1 and CDR2 sequences are MGHRA and YSYEKL. V was trimmed by 1 base and J by 5 bases, leaving 18 bases between them. Here the CDR3 reads CASSQAAWTVRNEQYF. DNA of the CDR3: TGCGCCAGCAGCCAAGCTGCTTGGACAGTGCGGAACGAGCAGTACTTC.

The V gene is TRBV6-5, the J gene TRBJ1-2; D not resolved. V was cut by 3 bases and J by 1 base, with 9 bases left in between. Germline CDR1 reads MNHEY; CDR2 reads SVGAGI. The CDR3 consists of 14 residues. The DNA for the CDR3 is TGTGCCAGCAGTTATTATGGGATTAACTATGGCTACACCTTC. Residues: CASSYYGINYGYTF.

The chain links TRBV5-6 to TRBJ1-5, with 10 positions matching TRBD1. The length of the CDR3 is 14 residues. From germline, CDR1 is SGHDT and CDR2 YYEEEE. The V segment lost 4 bases and the J segment 6 bases; nucleotides outside the gene matches: 4. The CDR3 protein is CASSVDRGLQPQHF. The CDR3 DNA reads TGTGCCAGCAGCGTCGACAGGGGGCTTCAGCCCCAGCATTTT.

The rearrangement joins TRBV10-3 to TRBJ1-2; a weak D match, TRBD1 (6 bases). CDR3 length: 15 amino acids. Germline V lookup: CDR1 ENHRY, CDR2 SYGVKD. Trimming cost V 2 bases and J 7 bases, with 17 bases left between them. Here the CDR3 DNA reads TGTGCCATCAGTGAGCAAATGGGGGGGGCAAGTGGCTACACCTTC. Protein sequence: CAISEQMGGASGYTF.

The rearrangement links TRBV27 to TRBJ2-1; D call uncertain. Germline V lookup: CDR1 MNHEY, CDR2 SMNVEV (reference sequence). This CDR3 comprises 12 residues. Trimming stripped 4 bases from V and 6 bases from J, with 7 bases between. In DNA form, the CDR3 reads TGTGCCAGCAGTTCGTTTATCAATGAGCAGTTCTTC. It codes for CASSSFINEQFF.